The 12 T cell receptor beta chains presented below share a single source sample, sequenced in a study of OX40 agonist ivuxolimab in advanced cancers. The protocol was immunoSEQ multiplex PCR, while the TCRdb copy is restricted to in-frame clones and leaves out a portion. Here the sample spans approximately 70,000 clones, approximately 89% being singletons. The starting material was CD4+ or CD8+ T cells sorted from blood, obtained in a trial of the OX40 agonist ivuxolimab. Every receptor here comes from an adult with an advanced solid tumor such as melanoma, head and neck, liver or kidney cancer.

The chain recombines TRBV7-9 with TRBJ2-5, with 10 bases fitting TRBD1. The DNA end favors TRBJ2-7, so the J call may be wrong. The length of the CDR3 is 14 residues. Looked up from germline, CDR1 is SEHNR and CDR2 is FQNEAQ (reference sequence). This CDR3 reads CASSPGTGAYEQYF. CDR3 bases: TGTGCCAGCAGCCCCGGGACAGGGGCCTACGAGCAGTACTTC.

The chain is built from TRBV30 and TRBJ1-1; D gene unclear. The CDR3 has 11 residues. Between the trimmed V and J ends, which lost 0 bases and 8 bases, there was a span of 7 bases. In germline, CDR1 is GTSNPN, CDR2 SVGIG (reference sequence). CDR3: CAWSVLVEAFF. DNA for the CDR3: TGTGCCTGGAGTGTACTGGTGGAAGCTTTCTTT.

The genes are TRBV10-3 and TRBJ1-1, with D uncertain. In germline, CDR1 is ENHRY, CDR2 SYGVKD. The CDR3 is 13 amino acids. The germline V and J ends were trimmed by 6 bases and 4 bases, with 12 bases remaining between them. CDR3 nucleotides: TGTGCCATCAGCCCGGGATGGGGCACTGAAGCTTTCTTT. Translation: CAISPGWGTEAFF.

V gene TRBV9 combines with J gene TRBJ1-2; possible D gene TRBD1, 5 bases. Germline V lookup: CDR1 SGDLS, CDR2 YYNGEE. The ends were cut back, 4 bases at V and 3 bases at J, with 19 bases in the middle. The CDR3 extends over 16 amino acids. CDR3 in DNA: TGTGCCAGCAGCCCTCAAATTTGGGGGACGGACTATGGCTACACCTTC. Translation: CASSPQIWGTDYGYTF.

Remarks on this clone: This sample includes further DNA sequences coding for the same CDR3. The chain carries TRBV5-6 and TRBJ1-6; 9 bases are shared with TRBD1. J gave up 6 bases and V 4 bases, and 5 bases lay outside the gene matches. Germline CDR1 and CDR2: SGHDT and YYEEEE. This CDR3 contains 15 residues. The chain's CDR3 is CASSLGQGSNSPLHF. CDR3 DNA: TGTGCCAGCAGCCTAGGACAGGGGAGTAATTCACCCCTCCACTTT.

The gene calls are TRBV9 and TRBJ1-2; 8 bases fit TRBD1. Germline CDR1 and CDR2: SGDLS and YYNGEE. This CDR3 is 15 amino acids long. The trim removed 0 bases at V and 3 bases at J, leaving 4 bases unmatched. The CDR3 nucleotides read TGTGCCAGCAGCGTAGGACAGGGGAGCCACTATGGCTACACCTTC. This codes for CASSVGQGSHYGYTF.

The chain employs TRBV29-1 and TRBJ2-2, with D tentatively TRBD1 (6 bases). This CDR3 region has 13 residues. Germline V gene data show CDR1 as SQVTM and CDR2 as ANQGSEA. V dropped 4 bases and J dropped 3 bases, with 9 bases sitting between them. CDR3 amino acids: CSVGGGDTGELFF. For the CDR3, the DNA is TGCAGCGTTGGAGGGGGAGACACCGGGGAGCTGTTTTTT.

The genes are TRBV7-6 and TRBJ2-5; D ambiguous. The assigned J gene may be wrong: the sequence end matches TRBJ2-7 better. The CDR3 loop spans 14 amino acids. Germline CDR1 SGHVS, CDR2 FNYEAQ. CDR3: CASSLAPNSYEQYF. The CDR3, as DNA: TGTGCCAGCAGCTTAGCGCCCAACTCCTACGAGCAGTACTTC.

CDR3 in amino acids: CASSPVRTYQETQYF. CDR3 DNA: TGTGCCAGCTCACCAGTCCGGACATACCAAGAGACCCAGTACTTC. The chain has TRBV18 and TRBJ2-5, with TRBD1 as a possible D gene (5 bases). Trimming took 2 bases from V and 0 from J, leaving 10 bases between them. Germline V gene lookup returns CDR1 KGHSH and CDR2 LQKENI. The CDR3 extends over 15 amino acids.

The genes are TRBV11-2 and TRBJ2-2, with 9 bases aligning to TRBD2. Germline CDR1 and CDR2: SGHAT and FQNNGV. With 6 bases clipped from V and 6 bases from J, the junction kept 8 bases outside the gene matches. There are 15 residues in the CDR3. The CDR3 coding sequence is TGTGCCAGCAGTCCGGGACTAGCAGGGTCCGGGGAGCTGTTTTTT. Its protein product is CASSPGLAGSGELFF. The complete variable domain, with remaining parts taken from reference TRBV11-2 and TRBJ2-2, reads EAGVAQSPRYKIIEKRQSVAFWCNPISGHATLYWYQQILGQGPKLLIQFQNNGVVDDSQLPKDRFSAERLKGVDSTLKIQPAKLEDSAVYLCASSPGLAGSGELFFGEGSRLTVL.

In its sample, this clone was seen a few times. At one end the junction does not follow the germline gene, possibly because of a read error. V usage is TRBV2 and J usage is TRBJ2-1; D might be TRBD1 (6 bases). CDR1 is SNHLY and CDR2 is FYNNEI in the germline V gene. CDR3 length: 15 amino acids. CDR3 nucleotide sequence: TGCGCCAGCAGTGAAGAGAGGGGGTTGGGGAATGAGCAGTTCTTC. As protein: CASSEERGLGNEQFF.

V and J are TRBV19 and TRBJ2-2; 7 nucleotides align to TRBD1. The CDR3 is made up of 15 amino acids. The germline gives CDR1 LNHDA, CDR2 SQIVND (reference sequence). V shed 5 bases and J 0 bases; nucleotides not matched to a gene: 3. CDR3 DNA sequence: TGTGCCAGTAGTCGGGACAGCGCGAACACCGGGGAGCTGTTTTTT. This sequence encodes CASSRDSANTGELFF.